This T cell receptor (beta chain) is drawn from a study of chemoradiotherapy in HPV16-positive cancers. This CDR3 region has 16 residues. V dropped 3 bases and J dropped 2 bases, with 16 bases sitting between them. From germline, CDR1 is MNHNS and CDR2 SASEGT. Assay used: immunoSEQ multiplex PCR; TCRdb lists only in-frame clones, some missing. The data show more than 15,000 clones, just under 80% seen once. Sampling was carried out from a patient who underwent chemoradiotherapy. The receptor was isolated from a human donor with HPV-associated anogenital cancer. The rearrangement uses TRBV6-1 and TRBJ1-2; no definite D call. The CDR3 bases are TGTGCCAGCAGTGAGTATTATGTCAGCATCAACTATGGCTACACCTTC. Residues: CASSEYYVSINYGYTF.